Presented here are 20 T cell receptor beta chains from one specimen sequenced in a study of T cell repertoires in cytomegalovirus infection. Their antigens are not known. TCRdb recomputed calls from the reads with MiXCR, one row per CDR3 protein. The sample holds some 800,000 distinct CDR3 sequences; about 33% are singletons and the top ten take 12%. The material was cultured CD8+ T cells from PBMCs, obtained from culture after CMV antigen stimulation. The receptor source for this set is a human donor in good health (CMV status not recorded). Some clones in this sample may be carry-over from other donors' samples.

The sample holds a few counts of this clonotype. V and J are TRBV12-3 or TRBV12-4 and TRBJ2-7, with 7 bases fitting TRBD2. The CDR3 sequence is 14 residues long. Trimming cost V 6 bases and J 0 bases; bases outside gene matches: 5. The CDR3 here is CASRWGGSSYEQYF. CDR3 nucleotides: TGTGCCAGCAGGTGGGGGGGGAGCTCCTACGAGCAGTACTTC.

The CDR3 DNA follows: TGTGCCAGCAGCTTAGTAGGACAGGGGGCAGCTGCCTACGAGCAGTACGTC. Protein: CASSLVGQGAAAYEQYV. This chain joins TRBV7-9 and TRBJ2-7; 11 bases fit TRBD1. Trimming at V came to 1 base and at J to 2 bases, leaving 7 bases not matched to a gene. This CDR3 comprises 17 residues. The germline CDR1 and CDR2 sequences are SEHNR and FQNEAQ (reference sequence).

The V call is TRBV19, the J call TRBJ2-3; the match to TRBD1 covers 7 bases. The V segment lost 5 bases and the J segment 4 bases; nucleotides outside the gene matches: 9. The CDR3 has 15 amino acids. CDR1 and CDR2 from the germline V gene are LNHDA and SQIVND (reference sequence). Here the CDR3 reads CASSPPVQGADTQYF. CDR3 DNA: TGTGCCAGTAGTCCCCCGGTTCAGGGGGCAGATACGCAGTATTTT.

The rearrangement joins TRBV19 to TRBJ2-3, with a tentative D call TRBD2 (5 bases). Between the trimmed V and J ends, which lost 4 bases and 4 bases, there was a span of 21 bases. This CDR3 region has 17 residues. The V gene's germline CDR1 is LNHDA and CDR2 SQIVND (reference sequence). CDR3 sequence: CASSTPELDPWADTQYF. Here the CDR3 DNA reads TGTGCCAGTAGTACGCCGGAACTAGACCCGTGGGCAGATACGCAGTATTTT.

This clonotype came up many times. The chain carries TRBV7-8 and TRBJ1-1; D remains unclear. The CDR3 runs to 12 residues. Germline loops: CDR1 SGHVS, CDR2 FQNEAQ. V gave up 0 bases and J gave up 6 bases, with 5 bases separating them. The CDR3 nucleotides read TGTGCCAGCAGCTTAGCCCCAGCTGAAGCTTTCTTT. This codes for CASSLAPAEAFF.

The J gene is TRBJ1-1, the V gene TRBV5-1; maybe TRBD1 (5 bases). Looked up from germline, CDR1 is SGHRS and CDR2 is YFSETQ. The CDR3 consists of 16 residues. V was clipped by 0 bases and J by 1 base, with 13 bases between them. The CDR3 DNA is TGCGCCAGCAGCTTGGACATTGGGGGAGCGAACACTGAAGCTTTCTTT. Its translation is CASSLDIGGANTEAFF. Using reference TRBV5-1 and TRBJ1-1 for the parts outside the CDR3, the full variable domain is KAGVTQTPRYLIKTRGQQVTLSCSPISGHRSVSWYQQTPGQGLQFLFEYFSETQRNKGNFPGRFSGRQFSNSRSEMNVSTLELGDSALYLCASSLDIGGANTEAFFGQGTRLTVV.

The J gene is TRBJ1-2, the V gene TRBV27; D might be TRBD1 (5 bases). Trimming shortened V by 6 bases and J by 3 bases, and 17 bases separated the two germline ends. Germline V gene lookup returns CDR1 MNHEY and CDR2 SMNVEV (reference sequence). This CDR3 spans 15 amino acids. The CDR3 spells CASRSGWGTDYGYTF. In DNA, the CDR3 is TGTGCCAGCAGGAGTGGGTGGGGGACCGACTATGGCTACACCTTC.

Only a few counts were recorded for this clonotype. The chain employs TRBV11-2 and TRBJ2-2; 10 bases are shared with TRBD2. V lost 1 base to trimming and J lost 1 base; unmatched junction nucleotides: 15. Germline V CDR1 and CDR2: SGHAT, FQNNGV. The CDR3 sequence is 21 residues long. DNA of the CDR3: TGTGCCAGCAGCTTAGTACTAGCGGGGACGGTGATAACAAAGAACACCGGGGAGCTGTTTTTT. This encodes CASSLVLAGTVITKNTGELFF.

There are many counts of this clonotype. V is TRBV7-2 and J is TRBJ2-5; 7 bases are shared with TRBD2. Germline CDR1 and CDR2: SGHTA and FQGNSA. The CDR3 loop spans 12 amino acids. V dropped 4 bases and J dropped 4; count of bases not matched to a gene: 0. The CDR3 region is CASSWEGETQYF. CDR3 coding DNA: TGTGCCAGCAGCTGGGAGGGAGAGACCCAGTACTTC. Looking up the rest from reference TRBV7-2 and TRBJ2-5 gives the full variable domain: GAGVSQSPSNKVTEKGKDVELRCDPISGHTALYWYRQSLGQGLEFLIYFQGNSAPDKSGLPSDRFSAERTGGSVSTLTIQRTQQEDSAVYLCASSWEGETQYFGPGTRLLVL.

In its sample, this clonotype was seen a few times. The rearrangement links TRBV11-1 to TRBJ2-5; D unclear. The CDR3 covers 17 residues. Germline CDR1 SGHAT, CDR2 FQDESV (reference sequence). The V gene lost 4 bases and the J gene lost 0 bases, with 18 bases spanning the gap. The CDR3 DNA is TGTGCCAGCAGCTCGACCACGGACGGAGTACACCAAGAGACCCAGTACTTC. Its protein is CASSSTTDGVHQETQYF.

This clonotype was observed a handful of times. J is TRBJ2-7 and V is TRBV7-2; D is possibly TRBD2 (5 bases). The CDR3 is 15 residues long. V was shortened by 0 bases and J by 2 bases, with 11 bases between the two germline ends. CDR1 SGHTA and CDR2 FQGNSA come from the germline V gene. The CDR3 loop is CASSLAKRGTYEQYF. CDR3 nucleotides: TGTGCCAGCAGCTTAGCGAAACGGGGAACCTACGAGCAGTACTTC.

There are a few counts of this clonotype. The rearrangement joins TRBV7-9 to TRBJ1-2; 7 nucleotides agree with TRBD1. The CDR3 loop spans 14 amino acids. Germline V gives CDR1 SEHNR, CDR2 FQNEAQ (reference sequence). Trimming removed 5 bases from V and 4 bases from J; junction bases left unmatched: 7. CDR3 amino acids: CASSGDSRFYGYTF. CDR3 in DNA: TGTGCCAGCAGCGGGGACAGCCGATTCTATGGCTACACCTTC.

In this sample, this clonotype turned up a few times. The chain links TRBV4-3 to TRBJ1-5, with D tentatively TRBD1 (5 bases). There are 16 residues in the CDR3. Germline values: CDR1 LGHNA, CDR2 YSLEER. Trimming took off 5 bases at V and 2 bases at J, with 16 bases between the two ends. CDR3 loop: CASSFWGGKRNQPQHF. Written as DNA, the CDR3 is TGCGCCAGCAGCTTCTGGGGGGGGAAGCGCAATCAGCCCCAGCATTTT.

This clonotype has at least ten counts. The gene calls are TRBV7-6 and TRBJ1-1; D is undetermined. The CDR3 extends over 15 amino acids. V was trimmed by 2 bases and J by 0 bases, leaving 10 bases between them. Germline CDR1 and CDR2: SGHVS and FNYEAQ. The CDR3 nucleotides are TGTGCCAGCAGCTTAATAAGTGGCATGAACACTGAAGCTTTCTTT. It is translated as CASSLISGMNTEAFF. Based on the CDR3 plus reference TRBV7-6 and TRBJ1-1, the full variable domain is GAGVSQSPRYKVTKRGQDVALRCDPISGHVSLYWYRQALGQGPEFLTYFNYEAQQDKSGLPNDRFSAERPEGSISTLTIQRTEQRDSAMYRCASSLISGMNTEAFFGQGTRLTVV.

J is TRBJ2-3 and V is TRBV7-9; D not certain. Trimming left V 1 base short and J 6 bases short, with 8 bases between. Looked up from germline, CDR1 is SEHNR and CDR2 is FQNEAQ (reference sequence). The CDR3 contains 13 residues. DNA for the CDR3: TGTGCCAGCAGCTTAGTTTCTGTGGATACGCAGTATTTT. Encoded protein: CASSLVSVDTQYF.

This clonotype was seen a handful of times. The chain is built from TRBV7-9 and TRBJ2-7; D is uncertain. Germline V gene sequence: CDR1 SEHNR, CDR2 FQNEAQ (reference sequence). The V and J ends lost 5 bases and 8 bases respectively, with 13 bases between them. CDR3 size: 12 residues. The CDR3 sequence: CASSPEEGKQYF. CDR3 coding DNA: TGTGCCAGCAGCCCCGAGGAAGGAAAGCAGTACTTC.

V gene TRBV12-3 or TRBV12-4 combines with J gene TRBJ1-1; no definite D call. V lost 6 bases to trimming and J lost 10 bases, with 21 bases between them. This CDR3 has 14 amino acids. The CDR3 loop is CASSPPRGLNGAFF. CDR3 in DNA: TGTGCCAGCAGCCCACCTAGAGGGTTAAATGGAGCTTTCTTT.

This clonotype was recorded many times. The chain joins TRBV7-2 to TRBJ1-1, with 10 bases matching TRBD1. V was pared by 5 bases and J by 5 bases, with 8 bases of the junction left unmatched. The germline gives CDR1 SGHTA, CDR2 FQGNSA. The CDR3 has 15 residues. The CDR3: CASSPRDRGGTEAFF. CDR3 nucleotides: TGTGCCAGCAGCCCTCGGGACAGGGGAGGAACTGAAGCTTTCTTT.

The chain couples TRBV5-6 to TRBJ2-7; D gene uncertain. The CDR3 covers 15 residues. With 2 bases removed from V and 5 bases from J, the gap between germline ends came to 17 bases. Germline values: CDR1 SGHDT, CDR2 YYEEEE. The CDR3 spells CASSFRLPGLDEQYF. As DNA, the CDR3 is TGTGCCAGCAGCTTTCGGCTGCCGGGTCTAGACGAGCAGTACTTC.

This clonotype was observed a single time. V is TRBV10-2 and J is TRBJ1-5, with TRBD1 as a possible D gene (5 bases). V was cut by 4 bases and J by 0 bases, with 10 bases left in between. Germline V lookup: CDR1 WSHSY, CDR2 SAAADI. The CDR3 is 15 residues long. CDR3 sequence reads: CASSVGDGSNQPQHF. As DNA, the CDR3 is TGCGCCAGCAGTGTTGGGGACGGTAGCAATCAGCCCCAGCATTTT.